This T cell receptor beta chain was retrieved from a study of blood T cell repertoires in COVID-19. Study overall: Whether acute or convalescent, the COVID-19 samples came from the United States, Italy and Spain. PBMCs, B-cell-depleted T cells, or T cells were the source of the cDNA or gDNA that made up the material.

This clone was counted between two and nine times. V was shortened by 0 bases and J by 3 bases, with 6 bases between the two germline ends. The CDR3 has 14 amino acids. Germline V gene lookup returns CDR1 SGHRS and CDR2 YFSETQ. In the original workflow: Scientists estimated how many nucleated cells there were by amplifying reference gene primers. The method was immunoSEQ multiplex PCR; TCRdb's version includes in-frame clones alone and lacks a portion of them. V, J and clone size reflect that table, while D and trimming were determined from the DNA. The repertoire includes tens of thousands of clones, 80% to 90% of them detected once, and around 13% sits in the top ten.

This chain joins TRBV5-1 and TRBJ1-4; D perhaps matches TRBD1 (5 bases). Material for sequencing was peripheral blood. The sequence was collected from a human donor in a cohort sampled during active COVID-19. CDR3 nucleotides: TGCGCCAGCAGCTTGGACAGGCCTAATGAAAAACTGTTTTTT. Protein: CASSLDRPNEKLFF.